One T cell receptor beta chain is described in this entry. CDR3 length: 17 residues. Germline CDR1 KGHDR, CDR2 SFDVKD. The trim removed 7 bases at V and 0 bases at J, leaving 9 bases unmatched. These data originate in a study of blood T cell repertoires in COVID-19. As handled by the study authors: From reference gene primer amplification, estimates of nucleated cell counts were derived. Libraries were prepared by immunoSEQ multiplex PCR; TCRdb keeps only in-frame clonotypes and omits some of them. V and J calls and clone size follow that table, whereas D and trimming were derived from the DNA. The sample contains 130,000 to 150,000 clones, 84% of which appear only once.

Input material: PBMCs or T cells enriched from blood (not recorded which). The TCR originated in a woman between 50 and 59 years old who had been exposed to COVID-19. The chain links TRBV24-1 to TRBJ1-4, with TRBD1 matching over 8 bases. CDR3 residues: CATRIEDRGATNEKLFF. The CDR3 coding sequence is TGTGCCACCAGGATAGAAGACAGGGGTGCAACTAATGAAAAACTGTTTTTT.